The rows below give T cell receptor beta chains drawn from one sample of a study of cytomegalovirus exposure and HLA in healthy donors. Assay: immunoSEQ multiplex PCR; the TCRdb copy retains only in-frame clones and omits some. The sample lists about 190,000 clones; about 90% were seen once. What was sequenced was PBMCs. The receptor source for this set is a boy younger than 10 in good health and CMV-seronegative. Each CDR3 is given with its conserved first and last residue. D genes are given only for firm matches. Part of the rows lack a size; the others show once, few, many or a class for expanded clones.

>TRBV6-5|.|.|TRBJ1-5
TGTGCCAGCAGGCAAGGAGGTCTAGGCAATCAGCCCCAGCATTTT
CASRQGGLGNQPQHF
>TRBV4-1|TRBD2|.|TRBJ2-1
TGCGCCAGCAGCCAAGAAGGCGGGGGAGTGGTGGGTGAGCAGTTCTTC
CASSQEGGGVVGEQFF
>TRBV6-1|.|.|TRBJ1-5
TGTGCCAGCAGTGAAGCAACAGTTAGCAATCAGCCCCAGCATTTT
CASSEATVSNQPQHF
>TRBV7-2|TRBD2|.|TRBJ2-7
TGTGCCAGCAGCCGATCCGGGACTAGTTCCCACGAGCAGTACTTC
CASSRSGTSSHEQYF
>TRBV30|.|.|TRBJ1-5
TGTGCCTGGAGTGGGGATTATCAGGGGCGCCGGCCCCAGCATTTT
CAWSGDYQGRRPQHF
>TRBV7-6|.|.|TRBJ2-7
TGTGCCAGCAGCCAGCCACAGAAATACGAGCAGTACTTC
CASSQPQKYEQYF
>TRBV6-1|TRBD2|.|TRBJ2-7
TGTGCCAGCAGTGAAGGACTAGCGGGGTTCTACGAGCAGTACTTC
CASSEGLAGFYEQYF
>TRBV7-9|.|.|TRBJ1-3
TGTGCCACCAGGGAGTTTGAAGGAAACACCATATATTTT
CATREFEGNTIYF
>TRBV5-5|TRBD2|.|TRBJ2-7
TGTGCCAGCTCCCCTCTAGCGGGGGACGACTACGAGCAGTACTTC
CASSPLAGDDYEQYF
>TRBV5-1|TRBD2|.|TRBJ2-1
TGCGCCAGCAGCTCTGGCGGGGGGATCTTCTACAATGAGCAGTTCTTC
CASSSGGGIFYNEQFF
>TRBV7-2|TRBD1|.|TRBJ1-6
TGTGCCAGCAGCGACGGACAGGGAGGACGCGGCTCACCCCTCCACTTT
CASSDGQGGRGSPLHF
>TRBV6-1|TRBD1|few|TRBJ1-1
TGTGCCAGCAGTGACGGACAGGGGATGGGCACTGAAGCTTTCTTT
CASSDGQGMGTEAFF
>TRBV19|TRBD1|.|TRBJ2-4
TGTGCCAGTGGAGCCGGGACAGGGGTCGCCAAAAACATTCAGTACTTC
CASGAGTGVAKNIQYF
>TRBV9|TRBD2|.|TRBJ2-2
TGTGCCAGCAGCGTAGAGTGGAGGACTAGCCTCGGGGAGCTGTTTTTT
CASSVEWRTSLGELFF
>TRBV6-1|.|few|TRBJ2-7
TGTGCCAGCAGGGAATCCGGGTCGGTAGAGCAGTACTTC
CASRESGSVEQYF
>TRBV6-5|.|.|TRBJ1-2
TGTGCCAGCAGCCCCGACACCTATGGCTACACCTTC
CASSPDTYGYTF
>TRBV18|.|.|TRBJ1-5
TGTGCCAGCTCACCCGGGAGCAATAGCAATCAGCCCCAGCATTTT
CASSPGSNSNQPQHF
>TRBV5-4|.|.|TRBJ2-3
TGTGCCAGCAGCCTTCAGGGCGATAGCACAGATACGCAGTATTTT
CASSLQGDSTDTQYF
>TRBV6-5|TRBD1|few|TRBJ1-5
TGTGCCAGCAGAGAGACAGGGGGCAATCAGCCCCAGCATTTT
CASRETGGNQPQHF
>TRBV5-1|TRBD1|.|TRBJ2-7
TGCGCCAGCAGGGACCCCCAGGGGGCGGTCGAGCAGTACTTC
CASRDPQGAVEQYF
>TRBV27|.|.|TRBJ2-6
TGTGCCAGCACCAGCTCTGGGGCCAACGTCCTGACTTTC
CASTSSGANVLTF
>TRBV6-5|TRBD1|.|TRBJ1-5
TGTGCCAGCAGCAGGGACAGCACTAATCAGCCCCAGCATTTT
CASSRDSTNQPQHF
>TRBV6-1|TRBD2|.|TRBJ2-1
TGTGCCAGCAGTATAAACGGGGGGTACAATGAGCAGTTCTTC
CASSINGGYNEQFF
>TRBV29-1|TRBD2|.|TRBJ2-5
TGCAGCGTTGAAGATCGACTAGCGGGAGGGTACCAAGAGACCCAGTACTTC
CSVEDRLAGGYQETQYF
>TRBV5-1|.|once|TRBJ2-5
TGCGCCAGCAGCACCAGGGGAGGGCCCCAAGAGACCCAGTACTTC
CASSTRGGPQETQYF
>TRBV28|TRBD1|.|TRBJ2-7
TGTGCCAGCAGGCTGACAGGGTACAATTCGGGCTACGAGCAGTACTTC
CASRLTGYNSGYEQYF
>TRBV6-5|.|.|TRBJ1-5
TGTGCCAGCAGTTACTCATGGGGGGGGCAGCCCCAGCATTTT
CASSYSWGGQPQHF
>TRBV27|TRBD1|once|TRBJ1-2
TGTGCCAGCTCAGGGACAGGTTTCTTTGGCTACACCTTC
CASSGTGFFGYTF
>TRBV5-5|.|.|TRBJ1-1
TGTGCCAGCAGCTGGGGGGGTAGTACTGAAGCTTTCTTT
CASSWGGSTEAFF
>TRBV30|.|.|TRBJ2-5
TGTGCCTCCCCAGGGGCCCACCAAGAGACCCAGTACTTC
CASPGAHQETQYF
>TRBV10-1|TRBD1|.|TRBJ1-4
TGCGCCAGCAGTGTCCTACTAAAGGGACAGCTAAATGAAAAACTGTTTTTT
CASSVLLKGQLNEKLFF
>TRBV9|TRBD1|.|TRBJ1-2
TGTGCCAGCAGCCCCGGACAGGGGCCGCGCTATGGCTACACCTTC
CASSPGQGPRYGYTF
>TRBV23-1|.|.|TRBJ1-5
TGCGCCAGCAGTCGTGGTGGGCAGGGCAATCAGCCCCAGCATTTT
CASSRGGQGNQPQHF
>TRBV25-1|TRBD1|.|TRBJ2-7
TGTGCCAGCAGTGGGGTAGGGGGCTCCCCCTACGAGCAGTACTTC
CASSGVGGSPYEQYF
>TRBV5-1|.|.|TRBJ1-1
TGCGCCAGCACAGGGATCGACACTGAAGCTTTCTTT
CASTGIDTEAFF
>TRBV15|TRBD1|.|TRBJ2-7
TGTGCCACCAGTGGACAGGGTTCCTACGAGCAGTACTTC
CATSGQGSYEQYF
>TRBV7-9|.|.|TRBJ1-1
TGTGCCAGCAGCCCGGACAGAGCTCCGATGAACACTGAAGCTTTCTTT
CASSPDRAPMNTEAFF
>TRBV2|TRBD1|.|TRBJ1-3
TGTGCCAGCAGCCCGGGACAGGGGAAGCCATACGGAAACACCATATATTTT
CASSPGQGKPYGNTIYF